This TCR beta chain was found in a study of T-cell reconstitution after alpha-beta-depleted transplantation in children. The study, taken as a whole, reports: Reports say that about two months after transplant, the alpha-beta T cells came out of several hundred graft clones that had expanded. One year after transplant, T-cell counts and diversity came mostly from newly produced T cells.

J lost 2 bases, V lost 3 bases, and 1 base had no gene match. Germline CDR1 is MNHEY and CDR2 is SMNVEV (reference sequence). This CDR3 comprises 14 residues. Unique molecular identifiers were incorporated when the TCRbeta library was constructed. TCRdb passed the PCR reads through MiXCR, listing each CDR3 protein once. The sample holds approximately 500,000 distinct CDR3 sequences, 25% to 30% seen once. In regard to this clonotype: Antigen unknown.

Material: PBMCs, obtained before TCRalphabeta/CD19-depleted stem cell transplant. This TCR came from a boy in the first two years of life with Wiskott-Aldrich syndrome, due to receive a stem cell transplant. This sequence joins TRBV27 and TRBJ2-3; the match to TRBD2 covers 8 bases. In nucleotides, the CDR3 is TGTGCCAGCAGTTTTAGCGGGACCACAGATACGCAGTATTTT. Its protein is CASSFSGTTDTQYF.